The T cell receptor beta chain under discussion was sequenced for a study of T cells in women clearing cervical HPV infection listed by TCRdb under 2018. As for the study more broadly: Cases were roughly 23 women with histologically confirmed HPV16-related CIN3 or worse, including a couple of invasive cancers. The controls were around 26 women whose single incident HPV16 infection cleared within 12 months with no development of precancer or cancer. Blood from cases was collected at the visit at which the lesion was first identified, whereas blood from controls was collected once infection was no longer detected. Among cases, blood sampling occurred a median of roughly 150 days after lesion detection, with an interquartile range of 90 to 200 days. HLA typing was available for only a few women, so HLA type could not be excluded as a confounder. Nested within Costa Rica's Guanacaste HPV Natural History Study, an exploratory proof-of-principle case-control study compared TCR repertoires across cervical HPV16 outcomes. Cases were matched to controls by age within five years and by the year the sample was collected. A median age of 34 years was observed in cases versus 38 in controls, and no significant differences in baseline characteristics were found. The parent cohort enrolled 9,800 or so women aged 18 or older in Guanacaste, Costa Rica, during about 1992 to 1995 and followed them for more than 6 years. Five blinded duplicates per group were added as quality controls, giving some 60 samples: approximately 50 participants and around ten replicates. Results the study describes overall, beyond this receptor: Random forest classifiers combining richness and V gene abundances distinguished cases from controls with an estimated AUC of 0.83. T-cell numbers per sample were unknown, so richness differences could reflect varying T-cell content rather than repertoire biology. Whether associations preceded infection or resulted from infection could not be shown with the cross-sectional design, and effector/memory subsets and HPV-specific T cells were not isolated. TCR repertoire richness was significantly higher in CIN3+ cases than in controls across sequencing depths, while evenness did not differ. Lower TRBV6-7 relative abundance was observed in cases than in controls (approximately 0.1% versus 0.16%; Bonferroni P = 0.0008).

The immunoSEQ assay used multiplex PCR to amplify TCR beta CDR3 regions from an average of roughly 1.2 ug of genomic DNA per sample. The assay corrected primer bias using a complete synthetic TCR repertoire to establish an amplification baseline. The amplicons were sequenced using the Illumina platform. The paper's processing steps were these. Sequences were error-corrected by clustering with frequency ratios and a modified nearest-neighbor algorithm and were then analyzed in the immunoSEQ Analyzer with IMGT gene definitions. At each rarefaction depth, TCR richness and evenness were averaged across 20 rarefaction repeats, and samples with fewer sequences than that depth were excluded. V, D and J gene relative abundances were compared between groups with Wilcoxon rank sum tests, applying FDR correction. In the blinded duplicates, the intraclass correlation was roughly 96% for TCR richness and averaged about 80% across 66 gene segments. This immuneACCESS table, as held by TCRdb, lists in-frame sequences with V and J called but not all clones. Of the missing ones, under half trace to an unresolved V gene in checked studies; the others have no known cause. That table furnishes V, J and clone size, whereas the DNA furnished D and trimming. In this sample's table one finds about 19,000 clones. The top ten constitute about 16% of the sample.

Every participant had a single incident cervical HPV16 infection, and women with prevalent HPV16 infections were excluded. Cervical HPV DNA was detected by MY09/MY11 PCR and genotyped by dot-blot hybridization. Roughly 15 mL of heparinized blood were centrifuged, and the buffy coat was aliquoted, frozen at -30°C, then stored at -80°C. QIAGEN kits were used to extract genomic DNA from buffy coat specimens. Reading the germline V gene gives CDR1 SGHNT and CDR2 YENEEA. Reading from cysteine to phenylalanine, the CDR3 counts 15 amino acids. The DNA covers only part of the CDR3, 36 bases in frame from base 1. Trimming at the junction amounts to 5 bases on V and 5 bases on J, and the germline ends lie 16 bases apart. In regard to this clone: Its antigen is still unknown. The read stops 3 residues short of the end of the CDR3; the missing end is completed from the germline J gene.

The chain employs TRBV11-3 and TRBJ2-1; the D segment could be TRBD2, given 6 matching bases. This TCR came from a woman aged 18 to 75 with a cervical HPV16 infection that either progressed to CIN3+ or cleared (not recorded which). Sequencing used blood buffy coat. The CDR3 sequence is CASSHNLLADNEQFF. Partial CDR3 DNA: TGTGCCAGCAGCCATAATTTACTAGCCGACAATGAG.